This TCR beta chain was sequenced in a study of blood T cell repertoires in COVID-19. Across the study: COVID-19 samples from acute and convalescent phases originated in the United States, Italy and Spain. Sample material is recorded as cDNA or gDNA derived from T cells, B-cell-depleted T cells, or PBMCs.

Per the authors' pipeline: It was from reference gene primer amplification that nucleated cell counts were estimated. The protocol was immunoSEQ multiplex PCR, while the TCRdb copy is restricted to in-frame clones and leaves out a portion. The V and J calls and clone size come from that table; D and trimming were worked out from the DNA. The profile shows 150,000 to 200,000 clones, about 87% of them singletons. This CDR3 spans 14 amino acids. Germline assignment: CDR1 SGHRS and CDR2 YFSETQ. V shed 6 bases and J shed 3 bases, with 12 bases lying between them. The sample was peripheral blood. The chain couples TRBV5-1 to TRBJ2-2, with no clear D. This TCR derives from a woman in her thirties with acute or convalescent COVID-19. The chain's CDR3 is CASKTGSDTGELFF. CDR3 sequence (DNA): TGCGCCAGCAAAACCGGGTCCGACACCGGGGAGCTGTTTTTT. The full variable domain, completed using reference TRBV5-1 and TRBJ2-2, is KAGVTQTPRYLIKTRGQQVTLSCSPISGHRSVSWYQQTPGQGLQFLFEYFSETQRNKGNFPGRFSGRQFSNSRSEMNVSTLELGDSALYLCASKTGSDTGELFFGEGSRLTVL.